One T cell receptor beta chain is described in this entry. The sample is drawn from a study of blood T cell repertoires in COVID-19. Background on the study: Nucleic acid was either cDNA or gDNA, and it came from T cells, B-cell-depleted T cells, or PBMCs.

Trimming took 3 bases from V and 0 from J; bases not matched to a gene: 4. The CDR3 extends over 15 amino acids. The germline V gene encodes CDR1 MGHRA and CDR2 YSYEKL. Clones were sequenced by immunoSEQ multiplex PCR, and TCRdb holds only the in-frame ones, with some missing. The data show 200,000 to 300,000 clones, about 87% seen once. The rearrangement joins TRBV4-1 to TRBJ1-1; 7 bases fit TRBD1. The clonotype comes from a woman aged 40 to 50 with acute or convalescent COVID-19. The sample consisted of peripheral blood. The CDR3 reads CASSQRGQMNTEAFF. Here the CDR3 DNA reads TGCGCCAGCAGCCAGCGGGGACAGATGAACACTGAAGCTTTCTTT.